This TCR beta chain was documented in a study of regulatory T cells in long-lasting Graves disease. V shed 6 bases and J shed 5 bases, with 11 bases lying between them. Germline-derived CDR1 and CDR2 are LNHDA and SQIVND (reference sequence). This CDR3 region has 13 residues. The authors built TCR beta libraries using iRepertoire HTBI primers and Arm-PCR of CDR3 regions. TCRdb reanalysed the multiplex PCR reads using MiXCR and keeps one entry per CDR3 protein. The table lists more than 450,000 distinct CDR3 sequences, about 12% of them singletons, with 8.9% in the top ten. Time point defined: newly diagnosed GD, antithyroid drugs for less than 3 months. PBMCs were the source of the RNA used for TCR sequencing. Overall study results and limits: Relative to newly diagnosed Graves' patients, persistent ones had lower TCR diversity. Preferential use of TRBV28, TRBJ1-2 and TRBJ2-5 was seen in persistent disease.

This clonotype has at least ten counts. What it recognizes is unknown. The data were also submitted as part of a second study, on T cells in Graves' hyperthyroidism and ophthalmopathy.

The rearrangement links TRBV19 to TRBJ2-1; D unclear. The sample consisted of peripheral blood mononuclear cells (PBMCs), taken at new diagnosis, from a patient treated with antithyroid drugs. This clonotype was obtained from a woman aged 25 to 39 with Graves disease. The CDR3 region has the DNA TGTGCCAGTAGGGACGGCAGCCACAATGAGCAGTTCTTC. Its translation: CASRDGSHNEQFF.